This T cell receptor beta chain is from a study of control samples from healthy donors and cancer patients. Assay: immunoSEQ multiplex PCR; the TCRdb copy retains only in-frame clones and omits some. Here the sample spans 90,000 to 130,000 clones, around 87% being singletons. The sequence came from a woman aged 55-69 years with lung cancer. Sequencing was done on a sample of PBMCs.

The CDR3 nucleotides read TGTGCCAGCAAACCCTGGAGGGACACCGGGGAGCTGTTTTTT. Protein product: CASKPWRDTGELFF. V is TRBV11-3 and J is TRBJ2-2; D is possibly TRBD2 (6 bases). Germline CDR1 and CDR2: SGHNT and YENEEA. Trimming took 7 bases from V and 3 from J, leaving 12 bases between them. This CDR3 contains 14 residues.